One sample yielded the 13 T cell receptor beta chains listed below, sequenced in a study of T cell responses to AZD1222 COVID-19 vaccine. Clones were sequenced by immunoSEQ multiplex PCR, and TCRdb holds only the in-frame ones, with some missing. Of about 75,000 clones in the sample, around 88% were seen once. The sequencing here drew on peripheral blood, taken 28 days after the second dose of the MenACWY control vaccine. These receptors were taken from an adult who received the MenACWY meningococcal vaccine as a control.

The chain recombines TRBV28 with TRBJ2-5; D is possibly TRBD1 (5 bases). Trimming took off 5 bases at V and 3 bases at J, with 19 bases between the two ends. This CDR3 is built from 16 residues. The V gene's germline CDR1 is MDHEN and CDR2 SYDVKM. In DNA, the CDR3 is TGTGCCAGCAGTCTAATGACAGATTCTACCGAAGAGACCCAGTACTTC. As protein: CASSLMTDSTEETQYF.

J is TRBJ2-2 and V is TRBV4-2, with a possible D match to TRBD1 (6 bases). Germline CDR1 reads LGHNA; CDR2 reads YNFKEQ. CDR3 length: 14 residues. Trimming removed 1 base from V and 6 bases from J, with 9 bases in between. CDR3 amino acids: CASSQAGEAGELFF. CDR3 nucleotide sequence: TGTGCCAGCAGCCAAGCAGGGGAAGCCGGGGAGCTGTTTTTT.

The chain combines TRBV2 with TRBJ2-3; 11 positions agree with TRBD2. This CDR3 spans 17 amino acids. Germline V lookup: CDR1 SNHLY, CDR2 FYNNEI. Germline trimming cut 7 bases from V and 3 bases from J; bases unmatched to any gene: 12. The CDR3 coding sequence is TGTGCCAGCAAATTCCTAGCGGGGGGCGGAGTAACAGATACGCAGTATTTT. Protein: CASKFLAGGGVTDTQYF. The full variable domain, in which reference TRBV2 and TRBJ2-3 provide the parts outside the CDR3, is EPEVTQTPSHQVTQMGQEVILRCVPISNHLYFYWYRQILGQKVEFLVSFYNNEISEKSEIFDDQFSVERPDGSNFTLKIRSTKLEDSAMYFCASKFLAGGGVTDTQYFGPGTRLTVL.

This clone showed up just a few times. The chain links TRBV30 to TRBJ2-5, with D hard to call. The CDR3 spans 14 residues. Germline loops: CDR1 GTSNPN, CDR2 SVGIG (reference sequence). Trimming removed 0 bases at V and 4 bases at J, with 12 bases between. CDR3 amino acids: CAWSVEDSLETQYF. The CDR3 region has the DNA TGTGCCTGGAGTGTTGAAGATAGCTTAGAGACCCAGTACTTC.

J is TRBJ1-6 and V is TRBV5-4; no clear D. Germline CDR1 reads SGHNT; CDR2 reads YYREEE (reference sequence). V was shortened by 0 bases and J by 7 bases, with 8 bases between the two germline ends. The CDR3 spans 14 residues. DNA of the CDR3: TGTGCCAGCAGCTTGGGAGGTGAGAATTCACCCCTCCACTTT. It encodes CASSLGGENSPLHF.

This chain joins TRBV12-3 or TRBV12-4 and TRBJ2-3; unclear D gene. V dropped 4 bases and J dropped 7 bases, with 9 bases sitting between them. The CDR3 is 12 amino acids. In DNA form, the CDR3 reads TGTGCCAGCAGTTACTCCCGTAATACGCAGTATTTT. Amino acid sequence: CASSYSRNTQYF.

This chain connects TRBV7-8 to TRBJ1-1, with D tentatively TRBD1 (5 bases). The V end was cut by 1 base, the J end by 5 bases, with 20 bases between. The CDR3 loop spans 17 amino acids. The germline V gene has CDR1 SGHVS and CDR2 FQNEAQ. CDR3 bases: TGTGCCAGCAGCTTAGGGGGATGGGGGTCGAGGTGGACTGAAGCTTTCTTT. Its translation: CASSLGGWGSRWTEAFF.

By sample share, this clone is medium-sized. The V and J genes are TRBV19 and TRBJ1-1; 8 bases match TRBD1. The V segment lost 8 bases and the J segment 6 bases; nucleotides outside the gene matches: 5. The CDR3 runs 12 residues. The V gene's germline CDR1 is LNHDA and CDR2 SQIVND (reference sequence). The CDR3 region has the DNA TGTGCCAGTCGGACAGGGATCGCTGAAGCTTTCTTT. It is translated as CASRTGIAEAFF.

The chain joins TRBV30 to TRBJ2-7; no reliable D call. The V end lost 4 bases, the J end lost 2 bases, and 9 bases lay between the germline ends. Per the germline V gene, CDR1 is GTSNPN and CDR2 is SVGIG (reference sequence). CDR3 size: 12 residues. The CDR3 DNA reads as TGTGCCTGGAATCGGGTCCCCTACGAGCAGTACTTC. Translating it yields CAWNRVPYEQYF. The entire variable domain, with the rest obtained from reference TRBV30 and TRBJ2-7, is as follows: SQTIHQWPATLVQPVGSPLSLECTVEGTSNPNLYWYRQAAGRGLQLLFYSVGIGQISSEVPQNLSASRPQDRQFILSSKKLLLSDSGFYLCAWNRVPYEQYFGPGTRLTVT.

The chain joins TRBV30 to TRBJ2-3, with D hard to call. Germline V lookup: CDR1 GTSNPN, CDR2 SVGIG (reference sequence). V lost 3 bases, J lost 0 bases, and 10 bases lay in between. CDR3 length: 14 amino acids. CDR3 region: CAWRAFTSTDTQYF. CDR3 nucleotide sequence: TGTGCCTGGAGGGCCTTTACTAGCACAGATACGCAGTATTTT.

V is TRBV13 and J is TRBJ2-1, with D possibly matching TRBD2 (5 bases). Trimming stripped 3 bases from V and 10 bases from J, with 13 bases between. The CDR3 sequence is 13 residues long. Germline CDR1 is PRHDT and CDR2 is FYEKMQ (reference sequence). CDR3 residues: CASSFRDSKEQFF. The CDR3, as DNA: TGTGCCAGCAGCTTTCGGGATTCGAAGGAGCAGTTCTTC.

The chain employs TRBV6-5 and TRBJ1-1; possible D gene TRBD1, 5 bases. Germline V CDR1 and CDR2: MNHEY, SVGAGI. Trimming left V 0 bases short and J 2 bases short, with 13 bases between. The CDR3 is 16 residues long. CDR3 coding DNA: TGTGCCAGCAGTTACTCGGGAGACAGTACCAACACTGAAGCTTTCTTT. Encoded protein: CASSYSGDSTNTEAFF.

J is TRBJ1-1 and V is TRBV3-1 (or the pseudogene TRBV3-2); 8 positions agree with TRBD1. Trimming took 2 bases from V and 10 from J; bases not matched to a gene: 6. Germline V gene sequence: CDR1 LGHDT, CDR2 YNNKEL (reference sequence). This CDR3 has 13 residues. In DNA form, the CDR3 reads TGTGCCAGCAGCCAAACGACAGGGGTGCCAGCTTTCTTT. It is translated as CASSQTTGVPAFF.